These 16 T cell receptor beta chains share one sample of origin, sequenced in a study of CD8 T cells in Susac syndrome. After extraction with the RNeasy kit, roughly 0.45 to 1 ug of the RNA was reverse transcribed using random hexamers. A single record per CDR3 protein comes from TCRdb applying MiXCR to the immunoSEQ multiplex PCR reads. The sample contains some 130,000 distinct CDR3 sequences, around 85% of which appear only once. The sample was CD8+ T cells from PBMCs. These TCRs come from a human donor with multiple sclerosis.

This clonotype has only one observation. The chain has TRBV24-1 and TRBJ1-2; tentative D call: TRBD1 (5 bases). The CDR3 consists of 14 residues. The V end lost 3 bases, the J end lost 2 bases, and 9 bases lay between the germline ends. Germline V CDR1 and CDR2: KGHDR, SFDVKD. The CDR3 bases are TGTGCCACCAGTGATCCTCGACAGAACTATGGCTACACCTTC. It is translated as CATSDPRQNYGYTF.

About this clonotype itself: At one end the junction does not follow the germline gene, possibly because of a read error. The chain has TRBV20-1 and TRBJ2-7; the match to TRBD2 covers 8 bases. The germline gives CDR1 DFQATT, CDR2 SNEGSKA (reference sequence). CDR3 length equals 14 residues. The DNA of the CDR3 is TGCAGTGCTAGTCCGCCTAGCGGGTTCTACGAGCAGCACTTC. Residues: CSASPPSGFYEQHF.

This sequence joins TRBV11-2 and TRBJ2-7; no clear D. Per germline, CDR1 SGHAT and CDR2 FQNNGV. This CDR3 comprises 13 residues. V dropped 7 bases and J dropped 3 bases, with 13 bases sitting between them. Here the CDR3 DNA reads TGTGCCAGCAACCCCTACGTCGGCTACGAGCAGTACTTC. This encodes CASNPYVGYEQYF. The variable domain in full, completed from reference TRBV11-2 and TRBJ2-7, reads EAGVAQSPRYKIIEKRQSVAFWCNPISGHATLYWYQQILGQGPKLLIQFQNNGVVDDSQLPKDRFSAERLKGVDSTLKIQPAKLEDSAVYLCASNPYVGYEQYFGPGTRLTVT.

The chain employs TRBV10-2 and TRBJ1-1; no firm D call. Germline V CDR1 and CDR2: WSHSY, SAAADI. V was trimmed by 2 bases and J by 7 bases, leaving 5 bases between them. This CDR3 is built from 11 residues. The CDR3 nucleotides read TGCGCCAGCAGTGAGAGCATTGAAGCTTTCTTT. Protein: CASSESIEAFF.

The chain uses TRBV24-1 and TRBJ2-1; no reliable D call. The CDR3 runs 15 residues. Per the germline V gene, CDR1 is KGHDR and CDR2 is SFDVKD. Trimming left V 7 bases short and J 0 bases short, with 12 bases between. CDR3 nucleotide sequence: TGTGCCACCAGATCATCGATGAGCTCCTACAATGAGCAGTTCTTC. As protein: CATRSSMSSYNEQFF.

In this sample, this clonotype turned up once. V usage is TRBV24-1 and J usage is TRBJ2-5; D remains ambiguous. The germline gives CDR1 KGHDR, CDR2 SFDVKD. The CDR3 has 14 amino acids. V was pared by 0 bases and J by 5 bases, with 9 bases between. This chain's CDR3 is CATSDLRDVETQYF. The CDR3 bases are TGTGCCACCAGTGATTTGCGCGATGTGGAGACCCAGTACTTC.

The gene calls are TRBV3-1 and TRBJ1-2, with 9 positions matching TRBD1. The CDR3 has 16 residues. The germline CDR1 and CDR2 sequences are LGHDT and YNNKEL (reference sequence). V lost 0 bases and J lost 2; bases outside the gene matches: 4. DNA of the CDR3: TGTGCCAGCAGCCAAGACACGGGACAGGGCAACTATGGCTACACCTTC. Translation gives CASSQDTGQGNYGYTF.

The CDR3, as DNA: TGCGCCAGCAACCCCACTCTGGATGGACAGGGCACCTATGGCTACACCTTC. Its translation is CASNPTLDGQGTYGYTF. J is TRBJ1-2 and V is TRBV10-2, with TRBD1 identical over 8 bases. Germline CDR1 WSHSY, CDR2 SAAADI. J was trimmed by 4 bases and V by 7 bases; bases with no gene match: 17. This CDR3 is built from 17 residues.

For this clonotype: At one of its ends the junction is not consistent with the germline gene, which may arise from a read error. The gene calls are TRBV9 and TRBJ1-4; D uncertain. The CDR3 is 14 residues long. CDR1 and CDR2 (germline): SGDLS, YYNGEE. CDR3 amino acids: CASSVTDGDEKLFF. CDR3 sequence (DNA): TGTGCCAGCAGCGTAACGGATGGGGATGAAAAGCTGTTTTTT.

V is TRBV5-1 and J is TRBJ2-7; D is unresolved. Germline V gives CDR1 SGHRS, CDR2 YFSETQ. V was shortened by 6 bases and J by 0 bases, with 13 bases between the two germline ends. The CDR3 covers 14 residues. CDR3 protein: CASTEGLSSYEQYF. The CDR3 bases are TGCGCCAGCACGGAAGGCTTGAGCTCCTACGAGCAGTACTTC.

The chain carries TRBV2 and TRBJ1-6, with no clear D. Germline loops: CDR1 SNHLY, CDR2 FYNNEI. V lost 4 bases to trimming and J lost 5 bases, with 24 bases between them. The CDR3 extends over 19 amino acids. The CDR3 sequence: CASSVSSGAILMDNSPLHF. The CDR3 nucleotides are TGTGCCAGCAGTGTCAGTTCGGGTGCGATACTTATGGATAATTCACCCCTCCACTTT.

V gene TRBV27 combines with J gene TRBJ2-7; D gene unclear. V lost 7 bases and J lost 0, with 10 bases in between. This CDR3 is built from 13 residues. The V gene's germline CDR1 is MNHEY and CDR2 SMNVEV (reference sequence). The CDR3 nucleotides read TGTGCCAGCAAGGCTGGGTCCTCCTACGAGCAGTACTTC. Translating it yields CASKAGSSYEQYF.

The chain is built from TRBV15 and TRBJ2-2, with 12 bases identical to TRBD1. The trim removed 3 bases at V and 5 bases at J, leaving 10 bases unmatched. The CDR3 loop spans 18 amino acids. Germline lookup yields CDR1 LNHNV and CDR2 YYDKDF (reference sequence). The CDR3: CATSREPGQGASTGELFF. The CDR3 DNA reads TGTGCCACCAGCAGGGAACCGGGACAGGGGGCTTCGACCGGGGAGCTGTTTTTT.

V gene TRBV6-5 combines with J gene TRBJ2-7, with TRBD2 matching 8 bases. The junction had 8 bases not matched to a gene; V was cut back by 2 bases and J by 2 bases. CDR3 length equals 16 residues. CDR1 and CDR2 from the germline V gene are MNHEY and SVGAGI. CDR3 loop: CASSYTVAGHPYEQYF. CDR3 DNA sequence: TGTGCCAGCAGTTACACAGTAGCGGGACACCCCTACGAGCAGTACTTC.

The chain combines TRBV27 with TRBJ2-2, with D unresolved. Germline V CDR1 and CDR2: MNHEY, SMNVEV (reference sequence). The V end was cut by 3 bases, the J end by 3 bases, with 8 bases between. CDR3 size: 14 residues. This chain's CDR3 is CASSFLGHTGELFF. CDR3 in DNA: TGTGCCAGCAGTTTCCTAGGACACACCGGGGAGCTGTTTTTT.

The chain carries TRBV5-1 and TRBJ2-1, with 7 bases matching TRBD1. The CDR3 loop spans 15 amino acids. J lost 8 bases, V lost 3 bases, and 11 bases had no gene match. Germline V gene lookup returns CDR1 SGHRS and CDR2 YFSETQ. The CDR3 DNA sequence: TGCGCCAGCAGCTCTACTGGACAGGTTAGGGATGAGCAGTTCTTC. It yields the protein CASSSTGQVRDEQFF. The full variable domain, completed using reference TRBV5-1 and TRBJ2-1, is KAGVTQTPRYLIKTRGQQVTLSCSPISGHRSVSWYQQTPGQGLQFLFEYFSETQRNKGNFPGRFSGRQFSNSRSEMNVSTLELGDSALYLCASSSTGQVRDEQFFGPGTRLTVL.